The 32 T cell receptor beta chains in this list originate from one sample, sequenced in a study of CD8+ T cells in alopecia areata. Treatment of the sample: oral pan-JAK inhibitor, 5-10 mg twice daily. Following extraction, RNA underwent reverse transcription to cDNA, which served as the sequencing template. Sequencing used immunoSEQ multiplex PCR; TCRdb keeps in-frame clones, though not all of them. The repertoire holds about 200,000 clones, with 60% as singletons. The material sequenced was CD4+ T cells sorted from blood, taken at week 4, from a patient treated with tofacitinib. Source of these receptors: a human donor with alopecia areata.

This chain uses TRBV11-2 with TRBJ2-5, with a possible D match to TRBD1 (6 bases). V shed 5 bases and J shed 4 bases, with 17 bases lying between them. The CDR3 totals 15 residues. CDR1 is SGHAT, CDR2 FQNNGV, per germline. This chain's CDR3 is CASSTRSGDGETQYF. The CDR3 coding sequence is TGTGCCAGCAGCACCCGCTCAGGGGATGGAGAGACCCAGTACTTC.

V is TRBV14 and J is TRBJ1-1; the D gene is possibly TRBD1 (5 bases). The CDR3 totals 14 residues. V dropped 0 bases and J dropped 3 bases, with 8 bases sitting between them. The germline V gene has CDR1 SGHDN and CDR2 FVKESK. The CDR3 loop is CASSQDRRDTEAFF. CDR3 nucleotides: TGTGCCAGCAGCCAAGATCGCAGGGACACTGAAGCTTTCTTT. Filled out from reference TRBV14 and TRBJ1-1, the complete variable domain reads EAGVTQFPSHSVIEKGQTVTLRCDPISGHDNLYWYRRVMGKEIKFLLHFVKESKQDESGMPNNRFLAERTGGTYSTLKVQPAELEDSGVYFCASSQDRRDTEAFFGQGTRLTVV.

This clone was found a few times. The chain uses TRBV5-1 and TRBJ2-3, with 8 nucleotides matching TRBD2. The CDR3 covers 15 residues. With 7 bases clipped from V and 0 bases from J, the junction kept 7 bases outside the gene matches. Germline V gene lookup returns CDR1 SGHRS and CDR2 YFSETQ. The CDR3 DNA follows: TGCGCCAGCGCAATAGCGGGAACTAGCACAGATACGCAGTATTTT. Its translation is CASAIAGTSTDTQYF.

The genes are TRBV7-8 and TRBJ2-1, with 9 bases lining up with TRBD2. Losses at the gene ends were 3 bases for V and 4 bases for J; bases not matched to a gene: 4. This CDR3 spans 15 amino acids. The germline V gene encodes CDR1 SGHVS and CDR2 FQNEAQ. The CDR3 protein is CASSFRGGAYNEQFF. In DNA form, the CDR3 reads TGTGCCAGCAGCTTCCGCGGGGGGGCGTACAATGAGCAGTTCTTC.

The gene calls are TRBV23-1 and TRBJ1-5, with no clear D. TRBV23-1 is classed as an ORF, of uncertain function. This CDR3 region has 15 residues. V lost 6 bases and J 5 bases, leaving 17 bases between the germline ends. CDR3 in DNA: TGCGCCAGCAGCGCTCCGTCCGCCTCCGATCAGCCCCAGCATTTT. It is translated as CASSAPSASDQPQHF.

The CDR3 region has the DNA TGCAGCGCAGGGGACAGGTGGGATACGCAGTATTTT. It codes for CSAGDRWDTQYF. V is TRBV29-1 and J is TRBJ2-3, with 8 bases matching TRBD1. Germline loops: CDR1 SQVTM, CDR2 ANQGSEA. V gave up 7 bases and J gave up 6 bases; unmatched junction bases: 6. The CDR3 has 12 residues.

The V and J genes are TRBV5-1 and TRBJ2-1, with a tentative D call TRBD2 (6 bases). V lost 0 bases and J lost 3, with 10 bases in between. Germline V gene lookup returns CDR1 SGHRS and CDR2 YFSETQ. CDR3 length: 15 residues. The CDR3 DNA follows: TGCGCCAGCAGCTTGGAGGGGACTTACTACAATGAGCAGTTCTTC. It specifies CASSLEGTYYNEQFF.

This clone has a handful of counts. The chain has TRBV29-1 and TRBJ2-2; D might be TRBD1 (6 bases). The V gene lost 5 bases and the J gene lost 0 bases, with 10 bases spanning the gap. The V gene's germline CDR1 is SQVTM and CDR2 ANQGSEA. This CDR3 region has 14 residues. The CDR3 sequence: CSVRTASNTGELFF. CDR3 DNA: TGCAGCGTTAGGACAGCTTCGAACACCGGGGAGCTGTTTTTT.

This clone was found once. This chain connects TRBV20-1 to TRBJ2-5, with D hard to call. Trimming shortened V by 4 bases and J by 2 bases, and 5 bases separated the two germline ends. CDR1 and CDR2 from the germline V gene are DFQATT and SNEGSKA (reference sequence). The CDR3 consists of 11 residues. The CDR3 reads CSAKWQETQYF. DNA of the CDR3: TGCAGTGCTAAGTGGCAAGAGACCCAGTACTTC.

The rearrangement uses TRBV5-1 and TRBJ2-2, with D perhaps TRBD1 (6 bases). The CDR3 contains 13 residues. With 3 bases removed from V and 7 bases from J, the gap between germline ends came to 10 bases. Germline assignment: CDR1 SGHRS and CDR2 YFSETQ. The chain's CDR3 is CASSSGENGELFF. CDR3 in DNA: TGCGCCAGCAGCTCAGGGGAGAACGGGGAGCTGTTTTTT.

This chain uses TRBV7-6 with TRBJ2-7; 10 nucleotides agree with TRBD1. J lost 0 bases, V lost 5 bases, and 7 bases had no gene match. Germline-derived CDR1 and CDR2 are SGHVS and FNYEAQ. The CDR3 contains 16 residues. The CDR3 bases are TGTGCCAGCAGCGCCCAGACAGGGGGCCTCTCCTACGAGCAGTACTTC. This encodes CASSAQTGGLSYEQYF.

This clone came up a few times. This CDR3 is CASRPSGQGYEQYF. CDR3 bases: TGTGCCAGCAGGCCTTCGGGACAGGGCTACGAGCAGTACTTC. The J gene is TRBJ2-7, the V gene TRBV28; 9 bases match TRBD1. V gave up 6 bases and J gave up 3 bases; unmatched junction bases: 6. Germline assignment: CDR1 MDHEN and CDR2 SYDVKM. The CDR3 consists of 14 residues.

The chain uses TRBV30 and TRBJ2-1; TRBD2 matches 12 bases. The length of the CDR3 is 15 residues. The germline V gene has CDR1 GTSNPN and CDR2 SVGIG (reference sequence). J was trimmed by 4 bases and V by 7 bases; bases with no gene match: 8. CDR3 loop: CASKSGLAGYNEQFF. CDR3 nucleotide sequence: TGTGCCTCCAAATCCGGACTAGCGGGGTACAATGAGCAGTTCTTC. The entire variable domain, with the rest obtained from reference TRBV30 and TRBJ2-1, is as follows: SQTIHQWPATLVQPVGSPLSLECTVEGTSNPNLYWYRQAAGRGLQLLFYSVGIGQISSEVPQNLSASRPQDRQFILSSKKLLLSDSGFYLCASKSGLAGYNEQFFGPGTRLTVL.

V gene TRBV25-1 combines with J gene TRBJ1-5; 8 bases map to TRBD1. Germline loops: CDR1 MGHDK, CDR2 SYGVNS. After removal of 4 bases from V and 7 bases from J, the junction contained 3 bases not matched to a gene. The CDR3 has 13 amino acids. The CDR3 DNA sequence: TGTGCCAGCAGTGGGACAGGGACGCAGCCCCAGCATTTT. This translates into CASSGTGTQPQHF.

There are a few counts of this clone. CDR3 in amino acids: CASSLERTGELFF. In DNA form, the CDR3 reads TGCGCCAGCAGCTTAGAAAGAACCGGGGAGCTGTTTTTT. The chain recombines TRBV5-1 with TRBJ2-2; no clear D. The CDR3 contains 13 residues. Germline values: CDR1 SGHRS, CDR2 YFSETQ. The V and J ends lost 2 bases and 5 bases respectively, with 7 bases between them. The entire variable domain, with the rest obtained from reference TRBV5-1 and TRBJ2-2, is as follows: KAGVTQTPRYLIKTRGQQVTLSCSPISGHRSVSWYQQTPGQGLQFLFEYFSETQRNKGNFPGRFSGRQFSNSRSEMNVSTLELGDSALYLCASSLERTGELFFGEGSRLTVL.

As to this clone: The same CDR3 is also encoded by other DNA sequences in this sample. This rearrangement joins TRBV29-1 to TRBJ1-1; the D gene is possibly TRBD1 (5 bases). Looked up from germline, CDR1 is SQVTM and CDR2 is ANQGSEA. V was cut by 4 bases and J by 1 base, with 7 bases left in between. The CDR3 sequence is 12 residues long. CDR3: CSVGGGNTEAFF. Written as DNA, the CDR3 is TGCAGCGTTGGGGGGGGGAACACTGAAGCTTTCTTT.

The table lists this clone with a count of one. The genes are TRBV28 and TRBJ2-5; TRBD2 matches 8 bases. V dropped 6 bases and J dropped 6; count of bases not matched to a gene: 18. The germline CDR1 and CDR2 sequences are MDHEN and SYDVKM. This CDR3 contains 17 residues. CDR3 DNA: TGTGCCAGCAGCCACCGCGGATCGGGGGGGGGCGGGCAGACCCAGTACTTC. Translating it yields CASSHRGSGGGGQTQYF.

This clone turned up a few times. The chain links TRBV29-1 to TRBJ1-2; no clear D. This CDR3 is 13 amino acids long. Germline CDR1 SQVTM, CDR2 ANQGSEA. V was clipped by 4 bases and J by 0 bases, with 9 bases between them. CDR3 bases: TGCAGCGTTGTGGTACAGCCTAACTATGGCTACACCTTC. Its translation: CSVVVQPNYGYTF.

V gene TRBV5-6 combines with J gene TRBJ1-6, with a weak D call TRBD1 (6 bases). This CDR3 contains 12 residues. From germline, CDR1 is SGHDT and CDR2 YYEEEE. V shed 7 bases and J shed 10 bases, with 12 bases lying between them. CDR3 amino acids: CASSRDNSPLHF. Written as DNA, the CDR3 is TGTGCCAGCTCCAGGGACAACTCACCCCTCCACTTT.

The chain joins TRBV6-5 to TRBJ2-3; D is unclear. This CDR3 spans 14 amino acids. Germline-derived CDR1 and CDR2 are MNHEY and SVGAGI. Trimming pared 6 bases from V and 1 base from J, leaving 11 bases between. CDR3 amino acids: CASRLRDGTDTQYF. The CDR3 DNA follows: TGTGCCAGCAGACTAAGGGATGGCACAGATACGCAGTATTTT.

The chain recombines TRBV2 with TRBJ2-3; 8 bases fit TRBD1. V trimming: 6 bases; J trimming: 4 bases; junction bases outside the gene matches: 3. This CDR3 comprises 13 residues. Germline V gives CDR1 SNHLY, CDR2 FYNNEI. This chain's CDR3 is CASRQGVADTQYF. The CDR3 DNA is TGTGCCAGCAGACAGGGGGTGGCAGATACGCAGTATTTT.

The V call is TRBV2, the J call TRBJ2-5; D may be TRBD1 (5 bases). This CDR3 has 16 amino acids. Germline V gene data show CDR1 as SNHLY and CDR2 as FYNNEI. Trimming shortened V by 1 base and J by 5 bases, and 17 bases separated the two germline ends. The CDR3 loop is CASSEVGQGGVETQYF. CDR3 in DNA: TGTGCCAGCAGTGAAGTTGGGCAGGGCGGAGTGGAGACCCAGTACTTC.

The V and J genes are TRBV4-1 and TRBJ1-3; possible D gene TRBD1, 5 bases. CDR3 length equals 17 residues. V was trimmed by 3 bases and J by 4 bases, leaving 19 bases between them. Germline-derived CDR1 and CDR2 are MGHRA and YSYEKL. CDR3 in amino acids: CASSHPLADSRGNTIYF. In DNA form, the CDR3 reads TGCGCCAGCAGCCATCCATTAGCCGACAGCCGGGGAAACACCATATATTTT.

The chain joins TRBV30 to TRBJ2-7; TRBD1 is a possible D gene (6 bases). V lost 3 bases and J lost 0, with 9 bases in between. The CDR3 is made up of 13 amino acids. Germline V gene lookup returns CDR1 GTSNPN and CDR2 SVGIG (reference sequence). As DNA, the CDR3 is TGTGCCTGGAGAGGGGGAAGCTCCTACGAGCAGTACTTC. Translation gives CAWRGGSSYEQYF. Drawing the rest from reference TRBV30 and TRBJ2-7, the complete variable domain is SQTIHQWPATLVQPVGSPLSLECTVEGTSNPNLYWYRQAAGRGLQLLFYSVGIGQISSEVPQNLSASRPQDRQFILSSKKLLLSDSGFYLCAWRGGSSYEQYFGPGTRLTVT.

The rearrangement uses TRBV2 and TRBJ1-5, with D possibly being TRBD1 (5 bases). The germline V gene has CDR1 SNHLY and CDR2 FYNNEI. The CDR3 contains 15 residues. The V end was cut by 4 bases, the J end by 0 bases, with 10 bases between. The CDR3, as DNA: TGTGCCAGCAGTGGGGACGGTTATAGCAATCAGCCCCAGCATTTT. Its protein product is CASSGDGYSNQPQHF. Complete variable domain (other parts from reference TRBV2 and TRBJ1-5): EPEVTQTPSHQVTQMGQEVILRCVPISNHLYFYWYRQILGQKVEFLVSFYNNEISEKSEIFDDQFSVERPDGSNFTLKIRSTKLEDSAMYFCASSGDGYSNQPQHFGDGTRLSIL.

The chain joins TRBV29-1 to TRBJ1-2; weak D call: TRBD1 (5 bases). This CDR3 spans 15 amino acids. V gave up 2 bases and J gave up 7 bases, with 20 bases separating them. Germline values: CDR1 SQVTM, CDR2 ANQGSEA. DNA for the CDR3: TGCAGCGTTGAACCTCGGGGTAGTGTAGGGGTTGGCTACACCTTC. Protein: CSVEPRGSVGVGYTF.

The V and J genes are TRBV9 and TRBJ1-6; perhaps TRBD1 as D (5 bases). The CDR3 extends over 14 amino acids. CDR1 is SGDLS and CDR2 is YYNGEE in the germline V gene. Between the trimmed V and J ends, which lost 6 bases and 5 bases, there was a span of 12 bases. The CDR3 bases are TGTGCCAGCACCCGGGCGGGGGATAATTCACCCCTCCACTTT. Its protein is CASTRAGDNSPLHF.

This chain uses TRBV4-2 with TRBJ1-5; D ambiguous. V gave up 0 bases and J gave up 5 bases, with 11 bases separating them. CDR1 and CDR2 (germline): LGHNA, YNFKEQ. The CDR3 loop spans 15 amino acids. CDR3 sequence: CASSQDRRSDQPQHF. The CDR3 DNA reads as TGTGCCAGCAGCCAAGATCGACGGTCAGATCAGCCCCAGCATTTT.

The chain carries TRBV5-1 and TRBJ2-4, with D possibly TRBD2 on 6 matching bases. This CDR3 comprises 15 residues. Trimming removed 4 bases at V and 0 bases at J, with 11 bases between. Looked up from germline, CDR1 is SGHRS and CDR2 is YFSETQ. The CDR3 coding sequence is TGCGCCAGCAGCGGCGGGATACTAGCCAAAAACATTCAGTACTTC. Encoded protein: CASSGGILAKNIQYF.

The rearrangement uses TRBV30 and TRBJ1-1; D gene ambiguous. Germline V gene data show CDR1 as GTSNPN and CDR2 as SVGIG (reference sequence). With 5 bases removed from V and 3 bases from J, the gap between germline ends came to 13 bases. This CDR3 has 13 residues. The CDR3 loop reads CAWSIRTDTEAFF. The CDR3 coding sequence is TGTGCCTGGTCGATCCGCACGGACACTGAAGCTTTCTTT.

The rearrangement uses TRBV5-1 and TRBJ2-1, with D unresolved. CDR3 length: 15 residues. Germline lookup yields CDR1 SGHRS and CDR2 YFSETQ. Trimming took off 0 bases at V and 1 base at J, with 8 bases between the two ends. As DNA, the CDR3 is TGCGCCAGCAGCTTGGATGGGGATTCCTACAATGAGCAGTTCTTC. Translated, it gives CASSLDGDSYNEQFF.

This chain joins TRBV5-1 and TRBJ1-2; TRBD1 aligns across 12 bases. CDR1 and CDR2 from the germline V gene are SGHRS and YFSETQ. The CDR3 covers 14 residues. Trimming at V came to 7 bases and at J to 8 bases, leaving 9 bases not matched to a gene. DNA for the CDR3: TGCGCCAGCGGAACCGGGACAGGGGGCGAAGGCTACACCTTC. It yields the protein CASGTGTGGEGYTF.